This TCR beta chain was sequenced for a study of T cell repertoires in cytomegalovirus infection. At the level of the study: Well-studied HLA-B-restricted epitopes and recently identified HLA-C-restricted epitopes of CMV were both used in the study. Public signatures in TCR beta pointed to CMV infection and matching HLA type.

V was clipped by 9 bases and J by 1 base, with 13 bases between them. Germline CDR1 and CDR2: LNHDA and SQIVND (reference sequence). CDR3 length: 13 amino acids. This clonotype was picked up many times. Its antigen is as yet unknown. Notes on the study in general: Identification of carriers of CMV plus the relevant HLA was achieved through cumulative public TCR beta family frequency. HLA-C-restricted CMV clonotypes gave the most frequent clonotype in two of eight donors.

TCRdb passed the reads through MiXCR, listing each CDR3 protein once. The sample holds hundreds of thousands of distinct CDR3 sequences, approximately 31% seen once. The receptor's source is a human donor in good health (CMV status not recorded). Some clones in this sample may be carry-over from other donors' samples. The starting material was cultured CD8+ T cells from PBMCs, obtained from culture after CMV antigen stimulation. The genes are TRBV19 and TRBJ2-7; D may be TRBD1 (7 bases). The CDR3 coding sequence is TGTGCCAGCAGCGCGGGACAGTCCTACGAGCAGTACTTC. It yields the protein CASSAGQSYEQYF.